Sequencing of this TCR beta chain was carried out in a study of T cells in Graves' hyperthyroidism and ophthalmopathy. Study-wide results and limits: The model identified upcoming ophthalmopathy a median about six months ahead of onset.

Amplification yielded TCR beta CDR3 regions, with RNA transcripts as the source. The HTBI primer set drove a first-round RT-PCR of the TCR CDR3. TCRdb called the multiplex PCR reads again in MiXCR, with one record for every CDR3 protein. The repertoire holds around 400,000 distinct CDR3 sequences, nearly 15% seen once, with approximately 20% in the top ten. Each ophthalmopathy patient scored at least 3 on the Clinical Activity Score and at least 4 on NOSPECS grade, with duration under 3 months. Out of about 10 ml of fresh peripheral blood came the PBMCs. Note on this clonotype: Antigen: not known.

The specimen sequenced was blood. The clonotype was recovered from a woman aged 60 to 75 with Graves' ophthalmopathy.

The DNA of the CDR3 is TGCGCCAGCAGCCAAGGGACTAGCGGGAGGGCCCGAGATACGCAGTATTTT. Amino acid sequence: CASSQGTSGRARDTQYF. This rearrangement joins TRBV4-1 to TRBJ2-3; 15 bases map to TRBD2. The V and J ends lost 1 base and 5 bases, in that order; junction bases with no gene match: 4. The CDR3 extends over 17 amino acids. CDR1 is MGHRA, CDR2 YSYEKL, per germline.